The 26 T cell receptor beta chains below come from one sample, sequenced in a study of CD8 T cells in Susac syndrome. Reverse transcription of about 0.5 to 1 ug RNA used random hexamers. In TCRdb, the immunoSEQ multiplex PCR reads were re-called with MiXCR into one record per CDR3 protein. The profile shows hundreds of thousands of distinct CDR3 sequences, approximately 90% of them singletons. Sequencing input: CD8+ T cells from PBMCs. These receptors were obtained from a human donor with multiple sclerosis.

The chain combines TRBV6-2 or TRBV6-3 with TRBJ2-5; D may be TRBD1 (8 bases). The ends were cut back, 2 bases at V and 4 bases at J, with 14 bases in the middle. Germline CDR1 is MNHEY and CDR2 is SVGEGT. This CDR3 comprises 15 residues. For the CDR3, the DNA is TGTGCCAGCAGTTACCAGGGGGCTAGCGGAGAGACCCAGTACTTC. This gives the protein CASSYQGASGETQYF.

This rearrangement joins TRBV27 to TRBJ2-5, with D perhaps TRBD2 (6 bases). This CDR3 is built from 15 residues. V lost 6 bases and J 3 bases, leaving 17 bases between the germline ends. Germline V lookup: CDR1 MNHEY, CDR2 SMNVEV (reference sequence). CDR3 DNA: TGTGCCAGCAGCTCCCTACTTGGCGGGAAAGAGACCCAGTACTTC. Its translation: CASSSLLGGKETQYF.

The rearrangement joins TRBV9 to TRBJ2-1; 7 nucleotides line up with TRBD2. The CDR3 loop spans 17 amino acids. V lost 3 bases, J lost 2 bases, and 11 bases stayed unmatched. CDR1 is SGDLS, CDR2 YYNGEE, per germline. CDR3 nucleotides: TGTGCCAGCAGCGGAACCCGCACTAGCGCCACCTACAATGAGCAGTTCTTC. Translation gives CASSGTRTSATYNEQFF.

J is TRBJ2-1 and V is TRBV9, with 7 bases that match TRBD2. J was trimmed by 7 bases and V by 0 bases; bases with no gene match: 7. The CDR3 runs 15 residues. CDR1 and CDR2 (germline): SGDLS, YYNGEE. The CDR3: CASSVGSGMKNEQFF. The CDR3 region has the DNA TGTGCCAGCAGCGTAGGCAGCGGGATGAAGAATGAGCAGTTCTTC.

This rearrangement joins TRBV7-8 to TRBJ1-1; D ambiguous. Between the trimmed V and J ends, which lost 1 base and 5 bases, there was a span of 8 bases. The CDR3 loop spans 13 amino acids. CDR1 and CDR2 from the germline V gene are SGHVS and FQNEAQ. DNA of the CDR3: TGTGCCAGCAGCTTAGGGAGGAAGACTGAAGCTTTCTTT. Translating it yields CASSLGRKTEAFF.

V gene TRBV9 combines with J gene TRBJ2-3, with D unclear. Germline-derived CDR1 and CDR2 are SGDLS and YYNGEE. Trimming shortened V by 0 bases and J by 0 bases, and 2 bases separated the two germline ends. There are 13 residues in the CDR3. CDR3 sequence: CASSVVSTDTQYF. CDR3 nucleotides: TGTGCCAGCAGCGTAGTGAGCACAGATACGCAGTATTTT.

This clonotype was seen just once. This chain uses TRBV28 with TRBJ1-1, with 7 bases lining up with TRBD1. With V trimmed by 4 bases and J by 1 base, 3 bases remained unmatched. Germline CDR1 MDHEN, CDR2 SYDVKM. The CDR3 spans 14 residues. Written as DNA, the CDR3 is TGTGCCAGCAGTTCAGACAGGGAGAACACTGAAGCTTTCTTT. Its protein is CASSSDRENTEAFF.

This chain uses TRBV20-1 with TRBJ2-3; 13 bases fit TRBD2. V was pared by 5 bases and J by 0 bases, with 2 bases of the junction left unmatched. Germline lookup yields CDR1 DFQATT and CDR2 SNEGSKA (reference sequence). This CDR3 has 15 amino acids. This chain's CDR3 is CSARLAGGSTDTQYF. The CDR3 DNA reads TGCAGTGCTCGACTAGCGGGGGGTAGCACAGATACGCAGTATTTT.

The V gene is TRBV4-2, the J gene TRBJ2-3; weak D call: TRBD1 (5 bases). Deletions cut 1 base from V and 10 bases from J, with 21 bases between. CDR3 length: 16 amino acids. From germline, CDR1 is LGHNA and CDR2 YNFKEQ. The CDR3 DNA reads as TGTGCCAGCAGCCAAGGGTGGGGCCCCCCGCTAAATTCGCAGTATTTT. It translates to CASSQGWGPPLNSQYF.

The V call is TRBV19, the J call TRBJ1-2, with D possibly matching TRBD1 (6 bases). The CDR3 is 12 amino acids. The ends were cut back, 9 bases at V and 8 bases at J, with 16 bases in the middle. Germline V CDR1 and CDR2: LNHDA, SQIVND (reference sequence). In DNA, the CDR3 is TGTGCCAGCGTTCGTACAGGGTACGGCTACACCTTC. As protein: CASVRTGYGYTF.

The chain employs TRBV2 and TRBJ2-1, with 10 bases that match TRBD2. Germline loops: CDR1 SNHLY, CDR2 FYNNEI. Losses at the gene ends were 7 bases for V and 8 bases for J; bases not matched to a gene: 17. The CDR3 contains 17 residues. The CDR3 DNA reads as TGTGCCAGCACTGGGCTAGCGGGGGTTCGCCCTTCCGATGAGCAGTTCTTC. Its translation: CASTGLAGVRPSDEQFF.

The chain recombines TRBV2 with TRBJ2-1, with D perhaps TRBD1 (5 bases). CDR3 length: 13 residues. The germline CDR1 and CDR2 sequences are SNHLY and FYNNEI. Trimming cost V 6 bases and J 3 bases, with 9 bases left between them. The DNA of the CDR3 is TGTGCCAGCAGACCCACAGGCTACAATGAGCAGTTCTTC. As protein: CASRPTGYNEQFF.

This clonotype occurred once. The chain uses TRBV5-1 and TRBJ1-4; D is unresolved. Per germline, CDR1 SGHRS and CDR2 YFSETQ. Trimming took off 0 bases at V and 11 bases at J, with 11 bases between the two ends. This CDR3 has 13 amino acids. The CDR3 DNA follows: TGCGCCAGCAGCTTGGGGGGTTACGACAAACTGTTTTTT. This codes for CASSLGGYDKLFF.

V and J are TRBV9 and TRBJ1-1; 7 nucleotides align to TRBD1. CDR3 size: 15 residues. The V gene's germline CDR1 is SGDLS and CDR2 YYNGEE. The ends lost 3 bases at V and 4 bases at J; junction bases unmatched: 9. The CDR3 sequence is CASSATGASTTEAFF. In nucleotides, the CDR3 is TGTGCCAGCAGCGCCACAGGGGCGTCGACCACTGAAGCTTTCTTT.

The chain combines TRBV5-1 with TRBJ2-1, with 9 bases identical to TRBD1. CDR3 size: 14 residues. The germline gives CDR1 SGHRS, CDR2 YFSETQ. V lost 4 bases and J lost 7; bases outside the gene matches: 6. CDR3 sequence: CASSPDRGDNEQFF. CDR3 coding DNA: TGCGCCAGCAGCCCAGACAGGGGGGATAATGAGCAGTTCTTC.

V and J are TRBV5-1 and TRBJ2-4; D perhaps matches TRBD2 (6 bases). The CDR3 runs to 15 residues. V was shortened by 0 bases and J by 8 bases, with 15 bases between the two germline ends. Germline V CDR1 and CDR2: SGHRS, YFSETQ. CDR3 nucleotides: TGCGCCAGCAGCTTGGGGACGACTTCGGGGGACATTCAGTACTTC. Its translation is CASSLGTTSGDIQYF. Supplemented by reference TRBV5-1 and TRBJ2-4, the full variable domain reads KAGVTQTPRYLIKTRGQQVTLSCSPISGHRSVSWYQQTPGQGLQFLFEYFSETQRNKGNFPGRFSGRQFSNSRSEMNVSTLELGDSALYLCASSLGTTSGDIQYFGAGTRLSVL.

The rearrangement uses TRBV7-9 and TRBJ2-7; 12 nucleotides align to TRBD1. Germline V lookup: CDR1 SEHNR, CDR2 FQNEAQ (reference sequence). Germline trimming cut 6 bases from V and 5 bases from J; bases unmatched to any gene: 5. CDR3 length: 14 amino acids. The CDR3 spells CASREGTGGHEQYF. The CDR3 nucleotides read TGTGCCAGCAGGGAAGGGACAGGGGGCCACGAGCAGTACTTC.

The chain links TRBV18 to TRBJ2-3; unclear D gene. This CDR3 region has 11 residues. CDR1 is KGHSH and CDR2 is LQKENI in the germline V gene. Trimming took off 2 bases at V and 5 bases at J, with 2 bases between the two ends. CDR3 sequence reads: CASSPKDTQYF. Written as DNA, the CDR3 is TGTGCCAGCTCACCAAAAGATACGCAGTATTTT.

In DNA form, the CDR3 reads TGCAGTGTCCCACAGGGCTACGAGCAGTACTTC. Translation: CSVPQGYEQYF. The chain couples TRBV20-1 to TRBJ2-7; the D gene is possibly TRBD1 (6 bases). The CDR3 has 11 residues. V was trimmed by 7 bases and J by 3 bases, leaving 10 bases between them. The germline gives CDR1 DFQATT, CDR2 SNEGSKA (reference sequence).

The V and J genes are TRBV7-9 and TRBJ2-7; 12 bases are shared with TRBD2. Germline V gene lookup returns CDR1 SEHNR and CDR2 FQNEAQ (reference sequence). The ends lost 5 bases at V and 2 bases at J; junction bases unmatched: 4. CDR3 length: 15 amino acids. CDR3 sequence reads: CASSPGLAGPYEQYF. In nucleotides, the CDR3 is TGTGCCAGCAGCCCTGGACTAGCGGGGCCCTACGAGCAGTACTTC.

V gene TRBV6-2 or TRBV6-3 combines with J gene TRBJ1-4; D gene ambiguous. Germline assignment: CDR1 MNHEY and CDR2 SVGEGT. The CDR3 is 12 amino acids. Trimming removed 5 bases from V and 7 bases from J, with 8 bases in between. As DNA, the CDR3 is TGTGCCAGCAGTCCGAGTGGTGAAAAACTGTTTTTT. Residues: CASSPSGEKLFF.

This clonotype was counted once. V is TRBV4-3 and J is TRBJ2-7; D gene unclear. Between the trimmed V and J ends, which lost 0 bases and 3 bases, there was a span of 12 bases. Germline CDR1 LGHNA, CDR2 YSLEER. The CDR3 has 15 residues. This CDR3 is CASSQDRAIIYEQYF. The CDR3 DNA sequence: TGCGCCAGCAGCCAAGATAGAGCTATTATCTACGAGCAGTACTTC.

The chain recombines TRBV6-2 or TRBV6-3 with TRBJ2-7; 11 nucleotides agree with TRBD1. V was clipped by 6 bases and J by 1 base; unmatched bases: 5. This CDR3 region has 15 residues. Germline CDR1 is MNHEY and CDR2 is SVGEGT. CDR3 coding DNA: TGTGCCAGCAGCTCCGGGACAGGGGGGTCCTACGAGCAGTACTTC. Amino acid sequence: CASSSGTGGSYEQYF.

The rearrangement joins TRBV19 to TRBJ2-7; a possible D gene is TRBD2 (6 bases). CDR3 length: 14 amino acids. With 5 bases removed from V and 3 bases from J, the gap between germline ends came to 14 bases. Germline loops: CDR1 LNHDA, CDR2 SQIVND (reference sequence). CDR3 protein: CASSPGLALYEQYF. In DNA form, the CDR3 reads TGTGCCAGTAGTCCGGGACTGGCCCTCTACGAGCAGTACTTC.

This clonotype has just one count. The chain couples TRBV19 to TRBJ2-5; D is ambiguous. The CDR3 runs 12 residues. Trimming left V 5 bases short and J 9 bases short, with 13 bases between. The germline V gene has CDR1 LNHDA and CDR2 SQIVND (reference sequence). The CDR3 sequence: CASSAGVEAQYF. The CDR3 bases are TGTGCCAGTAGTGCTGGGGTCGAGGCCCAGTACTTC.

The genes are TRBV15 and TRBJ2-7, with D perhaps being TRBD1 or TRBD2 (5 bases each). The CDR3 has 14 amino acids. Trimming pared 0 bases from V and 5 bases from J, leaving 11 bases between. Germline-derived CDR1 and CDR2 are LNHNV and YYDKDF (reference sequence). Written as DNA, the CDR3 is TGTGCCACCAGCAGAGAGGGGACCCCGGACGAGCAGTACTTC. As protein: CATSREGTPDEQYF.